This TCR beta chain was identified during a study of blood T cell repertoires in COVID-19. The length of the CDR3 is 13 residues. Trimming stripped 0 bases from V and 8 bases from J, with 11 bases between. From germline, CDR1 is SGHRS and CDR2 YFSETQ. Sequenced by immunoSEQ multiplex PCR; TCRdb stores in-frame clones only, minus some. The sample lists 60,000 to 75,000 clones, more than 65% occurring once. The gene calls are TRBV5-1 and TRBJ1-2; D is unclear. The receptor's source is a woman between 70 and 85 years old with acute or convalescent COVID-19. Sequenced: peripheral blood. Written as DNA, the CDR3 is TGCGCCAGCAGCTTGGCTTTGGGGAGAGGCTACACCTTC. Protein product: CASSLALGRGYTF.